Below are 26 T cell receptor beta chains sequenced from a single sample in a study of identical twins. TCRdb called the 5' RACE reads again in MiXCR, with one record for every CDR3 protein. The table includes approximately 410,000 distinct CDR3 sequences, 15% to 20% detected once. The specimen was naive T cells sorted from blood. These receptors came from a man aged 50 or older in good health.

This clonotype was seen repeatedly, ten times or more. V and J are TRBV18 and TRBJ1-5; the match to TRBD1 covers 8 bases. The CDR3 loop spans 14 amino acids. Trimming at V came to 3 bases and at J to 7 bases, leaving 5 bases not matched to a gene. Germline V lookup: CDR1 KGHSH, CDR2 LQKENI. The CDR3 reads CASSPDREGQPQHF. CDR3 sequence (DNA): TGTGCCAGCTCACCGGACAGGGAAGGACAGCCCCAGCATTTT.

This clonotype was counted ten times or more. CDR3 region: CASSFQAGTYNTGELFF. CDR3 sequence (DNA): TGTGCCAGCAGTTTCCAAGCCGGGACTTATAACACCGGGGAGCTGTTTTTT. The chain couples TRBV28 to TRBJ2-2; a possible D gene is TRBD2 (6 bases). The CDR3 is 17 amino acids. The V gene's germline CDR1 is MDHEN and CDR2 SYDVKM. V was clipped by 3 bases and J by 2 bases, with 16 bases between them.

A few counts support this clonotype. The chain joins TRBV6-5 to TRBJ1-6, with 10 bases that match TRBD1. There are 17 residues in the CDR3. Germline V lookup: CDR1 MNHEY, CDR2 SVGAGI. J lost 8 bases, V lost 0 bases, and 7 bases had no gene match. CDR3 region: CASSYSKTGGIYSPLHF. The CDR3, as DNA: TGTGCCAGCAGTTACTCAAAGACAGGGGGCATTTATTCACCCCTCCACTTT.

The V call is TRBV7-6, the J call TRBJ2-7; 8 nucleotides agree with TRBD1. The germline V gene encodes CDR1 SGHVS and CDR2 FNYEAQ. CDR3 length equals 16 residues. The trim removed 5 bases at V and 3 bases at J, leaving 12 bases unmatched. The CDR3 nucleotides are TGTGCCAGCAGCCCACTTTCCGGGACAGGATTCTACGAGCAGTACTTC. It translates to CASSPLSGTGFYEQYF.

This clonotype showed up just a few times. This rearrangement joins TRBV20-1 to TRBJ1-2; 8 nucleotides line up with TRBD1. V dropped 5 bases and J dropped 5; count of bases not matched to a gene: 10. CDR1 is DFQATT and CDR2 is SNEGSKA in the germline V gene (reference sequence). The length of the CDR3 is 14 residues. Here the CDR3 DNA reads TGCAGTGCTCGGACAGGGCTAGATCTATATGGCTACACCTTC. This encodes CSARTGLDLYGYTF.

This rearrangement joins TRBV5-1 to TRBJ2-7, with 7 nucleotides matching TRBD2. This CDR3 has 12 residues. J was trimmed by 4 bases and V by 7 bases; bases with no gene match: 5. Looked up from germline, CDR1 is SGHRS and CDR2 is YFSETQ. The CDR3 nucleotides read TGCGCCAGCGCCTCACTAGCGTACGAGCAGTACTTC. Translated: CASASLAYEQYF.

This clonotype occurred a few times. The gene calls are TRBV25-1 and TRBJ1-4; D ambiguous. V shed 1 base and J shed 2 bases, with 8 bases lying between them. CDR3 size: 15 residues. Germline lookup yields CDR1 MGHDK and CDR2 SYGVNS. CDR3 nucleotides: TGTGCCAGCAGTGAATTCGGGTGGACTAATGAAAAACTGTTTTTT. Amino acid sequence: CASSEFGWTNEKLFF.

The rearrangement links TRBV10-1 to TRBJ2-1; weak D call: TRBD1 (6 bases). This CDR3 has 13 residues. Germline CDR1 is WNHNN and CDR2 is SYGVQD (reference sequence). The ends were cut back, 8 bases at V and 8 bases at J, with 16 bases in the middle. CDR3 nucleotides: TGCGCCAGCGGACAGACCGGGTTGGATGAGCAGTTCTTC. Its protein product is CASGQTGLDEQFF.

The V call is TRBV29-1, the J call TRBJ2-1, with 9 bases fitting TRBD2. This CDR3 contains 14 residues. Germline V gene lookup returns CDR1 SQVTM and CDR2 ANQGSEA. J lost 7 bases, V lost 6 bases, and 10 bases had no gene match. Here the CDR3 reads CSVGPLRGGNEQFF. In DNA form, the CDR3 reads TGCAGCGTCGGGCCATTGCGGGGGGGAAATGAGCAGTTCTTC.

V and J are TRBV4-2 and TRBJ1-2; 11 nucleotides agree with TRBD1. V lost 1 base, J lost 2 bases, and 0 bases stayed unmatched. Germline CDR1 and CDR2: LGHNA and YNFKEQ. CDR3 length: 15 residues. The CDR3 sequence is CASSQGTGGNYGYTF. The CDR3 DNA reads as TGTGCCAGCAGCCAAGGGACAGGGGGCAACTATGGCTACACCTTC.

This clonotype was picked up a small number of times. The V and J genes are TRBV7-8 and TRBJ2-7, with 8 bases lining up with TRBD2. The length of the CDR3 is 15 residues. CDR1 and CDR2 from the germline V gene are SGHVS and FQNEAQ. The V segment lost 5 bases and the J segment 3 bases; nucleotides outside the gene matches: 9. CDR3 residues: CASSISLGGVYEQYF. CDR3 coding DNA: TGTGCCAGCAGCATAAGTCTCGGGGGGGTCTACGAGCAGTACTTC.

This clonotype was detected ten times or more. The CDR3 loop reads CASSQEGGRAFQPQHF. The CDR3 bases are TGCGCCAGCAGCCAAGAGGGTGGCAGGGCTTTCCAGCCCCAGCATTTT. The chain couples TRBV4-3 to TRBJ1-5; D perhaps matches TRBD1 (5 bases). The CDR3 extends over 16 amino acids. Germline V gives CDR1 LGHNA, CDR2 YSLEER. V lost 0 bases and J lost 7, with 16 bases in between.

This clonotype was detected only a few times. The J gene is TRBJ2-5, the V gene TRBV11-1; possible D gene TRBD1, 6 bases. The CDR3 sequence is 18 residues long. Germline V gives CDR1 SGHAT, CDR2 FQDESV (reference sequence). Trimming removed 1 base from V and 3 bases from J, with 21 bases in between. CDR3 nucleotide sequence: TGTGCCAGCAGCTTAGTGTTGGTTCTACAGGGTTTTGAAGAGACCCAGTACTTC. Translating it yields CASSLVLVLQGFEETQYF.

Concerning this clonotype: This may arise from a read error, as a much more abundant clone is one base away. V and J are TRBV5-5 and TRBJ2-1; D is ambiguous. The CDR3 runs to 12 residues. Germline V CDR1 and CDR2: SGHKS, YYEKEE (reference sequence). V shed 4 bases and J shed 5 bases, with 7 bases lying between them. The CDR3 nucleotides are TGTGCCAGCAGCCACGGAAACAATGAGCAGTTCTTC. This codes for CASSHGNNEQFF.

J is TRBJ2-1 and V is TRBV28; 7 bases match TRBD2. Per germline, CDR1 MDHEN and CDR2 SYDVKM. The CDR3 runs 13 residues. Trimming at V came to 6 bases and at J to 10 bases, leaving 9 bases not matched to a gene. CDR3 loop: CASSWTSFGEQFF. The CDR3 nucleotides are TGTGCCAGCAGCTGGACTAGTTTTGGGGAGCAGTTCTTC. Drawing the rest from reference TRBV28 and TRBJ2-1, the complete variable domain is DVKVTQSSRYLVKRTGEKVFLECVQDMDHENMFWYRQDPGLGLRLIYFSYDVKMKEKGDIPEGYSVSREKKERFSLILESASTNQTSMYLCASSWTSFGEQFFGPGTRLTVL.

This clonotype was recorded many times. The CDR3 ends on some other residue instead of the conserved phenylalanine or tryptophan, so this is likely a read error. The DNA is omitted, as the CDR3 cannot be located on it reliably, and the CDR3 follows TCRdb's listing. The chain joins TRBV2 to TRBJ1-2; TRBD1 reflects the table's D call only, with no check against the DNA. In germline, CDR1 is SNHLY, CDR2 FYNNEI. The CDR3 spans 10 amino acids, including both terminal residues. CDR3 residues: CASYRGPVST.

The gene calls are TRBV7-2 and TRBJ2-7; D not resolved. Germline V gives CDR1 SGHTA, CDR2 FQGNSA. V shed 3 bases and J shed 1 base, with 10 bases lying between them. The CDR3 contains 14 residues. This CDR3 reads CASSFMVSSYEQYF. CDR3 bases: TGTGCCAGCAGCTTCATGGTCAGTTCCTACGAGCAGTACTTC.

This clonotype was found many times. V gene TRBV2 combines with J gene TRBJ2-2; no clear D gene. CDR3 length equals 12 residues. V was cut by 4 bases and J by 6 bases, with 6 bases left in between. Germline CDR1 reads SNHLY; CDR2 reads FYNNEI. The CDR3 spells CASSVVSGELFF. The DNA for the CDR3 is TGTGCCAGCAGTGTCGTGTCCGGGGAGCTGTTTTTT.

At least ten counts were recorded for this clonotype. One end of the junction does not line up with germline, which may come from a read error. The chain links TRBV28 to TRBJ1-5; D may be TRBD1 (6 bases). The CDR3 loop spans 16 amino acids. Looked up from germline, CDR1 is MDHEN and CDR2 is SYDVKM. The chain's CDR3 is CAGSSIYRDSNQPQHF. Here the CDR3 DNA reads TGTGCCGGCAGTTCGATTTACAGGGATAGCAATCAGCCCCAGCATTTT.

On this clonotype itself: A clone one base away is much larger, so this may be a read error. The chain employs TRBV6-2 or TRBV6-3 and TRBJ2-1, with no clear D. This CDR3 region has 14 residues. Germline V gene lookup returns CDR1 MNHEY and CDR2 SVGEGT. Here the CDR3 reads CASSYRLSYNERFF. DNA for the CDR3: TGTGCCAGCAGTTACCGACTCTCCTACAATGAGCGGTTCTTC.

The DNA of the CDR3 is TGTGCCAGCAGTTTCTTTGCAGGGCGTGTTTCACCCCTCCACTTT. It codes for CASSFFAGRVSPLHF. The V call is TRBV27, the J call TRBJ1-6; maybe TRBD1 (5 bases). The CDR3 extends over 15 amino acids. In germline, CDR1 is MNHEY, CDR2 SMNVEV (reference sequence). The germline V and J ends were trimmed by 3 bases and 9 bases, with 15 bases remaining between them.

This clonotype was recorded at least ten times. V and J are TRBV11-2 and TRBJ1-1; TRBD1 aligns across 7 bases. After removal of 1 base from V and 1 base from J, the junction contained 3 bases not matched to a gene. CDR3 length: 15 residues. Germline CDR1 is SGHAT and CDR2 is FQNNGV. CDR3 amino acids: CASSLVRQGNTEAFF. The DNA for the CDR3 is TGTGCCAGCAGCTTAGTCCGACAGGGGAACACTGAAGCTTTCTTT.

This clonotype was counted many times. CDR3 DNA: TGTGCCAGCAGCCAAGAGGGACAGATGAGCTCCTACGAGCAGTACTTC. It yields the protein CASSQEGQMSSYEQYF. The chain couples TRBV4-2 to TRBJ2-7, with 7 bases lining up with TRBD1. CDR3 length equals 16 residues. The trim removed 0 bases at V and 0 bases at J, leaving 5 bases unmatched. Germline V CDR1 and CDR2: LGHNA, YNFKEQ.

This clonotype showed up just a few times. The chain employs TRBV6-5 and TRBJ2-2; tentatively, D is TRBD2 (6 bases). Germline V gene lookup returns CDR1 MNHEY and CDR2 SVGAGI. The CDR3 sequence is 15 residues long. The V end lost 2 bases, the J end lost 7 bases, and 14 bases lay between the germline ends. In DNA form, the CDR3 reads TGTGCCAGCAGTTACGGAAGCGGAGGGTACGGGGAGCTGTTTTTT. This gives the protein CASSYGSGGYGELFF.

This clonotype was counted many times. The rearrangement links TRBV15 to TRBJ2-3; D uncertain. Germline CDR1 and CDR2: LNHNV and YYDKDF (reference sequence). The CDR3 totals 15 residues. V was trimmed by 0 bases and J by 0 bases, leaving 7 bases between them. CDR3 bases: TGTGCCACCAGCAGAGATCGTTCCAGCACAGATACGCAGTATTTT. As protein: CATSRDRSSTDTQYF.

This clonotype was observed a handful of times. The rearrangement links TRBV28 to TRBJ2-1, with D perhaps matching TRBD2 (6 bases). The CDR3 runs to 15 residues. Germline V CDR1 and CDR2: MDHEN, SYDVKM. V lost 4 bases, J lost 2 bases, and 12 bases lay in between. CDR3 nucleotides: TGTGCCAGCAGTTCAGGCGGGGCCCCCTACAATGAGCAGTTCTTC. Residues: CASSSGGAPYNEQFF.